Each of the 6 T cell receptor beta chains below was sequenced from the same sample in a study of post-analysis software for immune sequencing data. Carried by the TCR beta cDNA libraries were unique molecular identifiers. TCRdb recomputed calls from the PCR reads with MiXCR, one row per CDR3 protein. In the table there are roughly 150,000 distinct CDR3 sequences, 35% to 40% of which are singletons. The material was blood, obtained after autologous hematopoietic stem cell transplantation. The receptors were sampled from a girl between 5 and 17 years old with multiple sclerosis.

This clonotype has just a few counts. V is TRBV20-1 and J is TRBJ1-5; 8 bases agree with TRBD1. V was clipped by 1 base and J by 3 bases; unmatched bases: 5. CDR3 size: 15 residues. From germline, CDR1 is DFQATT and CDR2 SNEGSKA (reference sequence). Here the CDR3 reads CSARGPGQVNQPQHF. CDR3 nucleotide sequence: TGCAGTGCTAGAGGTCCGGGACAGGTCAATCAGCCCCAGCATTTT.

This clonotype showed up just a few times. This chain joins TRBV11-2 and TRBJ2-7; 9 bases line up with TRBD2. V shed 6 bases and J 4 bases; nucleotides not matched to a gene: 13. Germline V gene lookup returns CDR1 SGHAT and CDR2 FQNNGV. This CDR3 is built from 16 residues. CDR3 nucleotide sequence: TGTGCCAGCAGGTCTAGCGGGACGGAGAAGTCTTACGAGCAGTACTTC. The encoded protein is CASRSSGTEKSYEQYF. Combining the CDR3 with reference TRBV11-2 and TRBJ2-7 gives the whole variable domain EAGVAQSPRYKIIEKRQSVAFWCNPISGHATLYWYQQILGQGPKLLIQFQNNGVVDDSQLPKDRFSAERLKGVDSTLKIQPAKLEDSAVYLCASRSSGTEKSYEQYFGPGTRLTVT.

The rearrangement links TRBV12-5 to TRBJ1-5; weak D call: TRBD1 (5 bases). The CDR3 runs to 15 residues. The ends were cut back, 6 bases at V and 3 bases at J, with 15 bases in the middle. The germline V gene encodes CDR1 LGHNT and CDR2 FRNRAP. CDR3 protein: CASGSGGYDNQPQHF. CDR3 bases: TGTGCTAGTGGCTCCGGGGGGTATGACAATCAGCCCCAGCATTTT.

The DNA for the CDR3 is TGTGCCAGCAGTTCCCCCGGACTAGCGGGAAGGCTTACGCAGTATTTT. Protein sequence: CASSSPGLAGRLTQYF. The rearrangement joins TRBV28 to TRBJ2-3, with TRBD2 identical over 12 bases. The CDR3 totals 16 residues. The V gene end was trimmed by 4 bases and the J gene end by 8 bases; junction bases not matched to a gene: 10. The germline gives CDR1 MDHEN, CDR2 SYDVKM.

This clonotype was picked up a small number of times. This rearrangement joins TRBV5-1 to TRBJ2-5, with TRBD2 as a possible D gene (5 bases). V was trimmed by 4 bases and J by 4 bases, leaving 8 bases between them. Germline V CDR1 and CDR2: SGHRS, YFSETQ. The CDR3 is 12 residues long. The CDR3 protein is CASSAGVETQYF. The CDR3 region has the DNA TGCGCCAGCAGCGCCGGGGTAGAGACCCAGTACTTC.

The chain employs TRBV18 and TRBJ2-5; 8 nucleotides match TRBD1. The CDR3 has 14 residues. The trim removed 0 bases at V and 11 bases at J, leaving 8 bases unmatched. CDR1 is KGHSH and CDR2 is LQKENI in the germline V gene. In DNA, the CDR3 is TGTGCCAGCTCACCACCTACAGGGGGGTGGGAGCAGTACTTC. Encoded protein: CASSPPTGGWEQYF.